These 11 T cell receptor beta chains share one sample of origin, sequenced in a study of response to subunit inactivated influenza vaccine. In TCRdb, the RT-PCR reads were re-called with MiXCR into one record per CDR3 protein. The profile covers approximately 730,000 distinct CDR3 sequences, with approximately 13% appearing a single time and 5.5% to 7% taken by the ten largest. Here the sequenced sample was PBMCs from blood, taken around 15 days before vaccination. These receptors originate from a man over 45 who received an inactivated influenza vaccine.

The chain couples TRBV25-1 to TRBJ2-1, with a possible D match to TRBD2 (6 bases). Trimming pared 10 bases from V and 1 base from J, leaving 11 bases between. There are 13 residues in the CDR3. CDR1 and CDR2 from the germline V gene are MGHDK and SYGVNS. The CDR3 is CATREFSYNEQFF. The DNA for the CDR3 is TGTGCCACCCGGGAGTTTTCCTACAATGAGCAGTTCTTC. Full variable domain (outside the CDR3, taken from reference TRBV25-1 and TRBJ2-1): EADIYQTPRYLVIGTGKKITLECSQTMGHDKMYWYQQDPGMELHLIHYSYGVNSTEKGDLSSESTVSRIRTEHFPLTLESARPSHTSQYLCATREFSYNEQFFGPGTRLTVL.

V gene TRBV12-3 or TRBV12-4 combines with J gene TRBJ2-3; 10 bases are a match to TRBD1. With V trimmed by 3 bases and J by 7 bases, 4 bases remained unmatched. This CDR3 region has 14 residues. CDR3: CASSLGQGRNTQYF. CDR3 bases: TGTGCCAGCAGTTTGGGACAGGGGAGGAATACGCAGTATTTT.

The V and J genes are TRBV20-1 and TRBJ2-7; D unresolved. Trimming cost V 4 bases and J 0 bases, with 13 bases left between them. This CDR3 contains 14 residues. Germline CDR1 reads DFQATT; CDR2 reads SNEGSKA (reference sequence). DNA of the CDR3: TGCAGTGCTATTGGCGGACCTTTCTCCTACGAGCAGTACTTC. Its translation: CSAIGGPFSYEQYF.

In this sample, this clonotype turned up a few times. The genes are TRBV20-1 and TRBJ2-7; 7 bases map to TRBD1. CDR1 and CDR2 from the germline V gene are DFQATT and SNEGSKA (reference sequence). V trimming: 6 bases; J trimming: 4 bases; junction bases outside the gene matches: 6. This CDR3 comprises 12 residues. CDR3 nucleotides: TGCAGTGCGGCCCGGGACAGATACGAGCAGTACTTC. Its translation is CSAARDRYEQYF.

This clonotype has at least ten counts. V usage is TRBV7-2 and J usage is TRBJ2-1; 11 bases are a match to TRBD1. Germline V lookup: CDR1 SGHTA, CDR2 FQGNSA. CDR3 length: 17 residues. Trimming cost V 0 bases and J 1 base; bases outside gene matches: 2. This CDR3 is CASSLAGTGGSYNEQFF. CDR3 coding DNA: TGTGCCAGCAGCTTAGCGGGGACAGGGGGTTCCTACAATGAGCAGTTCTTC.

V gene TRBV5-1 combines with J gene TRBJ2-7; perhaps TRBD1 as D (6 bases). This CDR3 is built from 14 residues. Per the germline V gene, CDR1 is SGHRS and CDR2 is YFSETQ. Trimming removed 2 bases from V and 4 bases from J, with 13 bases in between. CDR3 nucleotide sequence: TGCGCCAGCAGCTTTACAGGGAGTACTTACGAGCAGTACTTC. Translated, it gives CASSFTGSTYEQYF.

This clonotype was detected many times. The chain uses TRBV3-1 and TRBJ2-5; weak D call: TRBD1 (6 bases). This CDR3 spans 12 amino acids. V was trimmed by 4 bases and J by 5 bases, leaving 8 bases between them. The germline CDR1 and CDR2 sequences are LGHDT and YNNKEL (reference sequence). The CDR3 DNA is TGTGCCAGCAGCCCTGACAGGGAGACCCAGTACTTC. Amino acid sequence: CASSPDRETQYF.

In this sample, this clonotype turned up a few times. The chain carries TRBV20-1 and TRBJ2-1, with D maybe TRBD2 (7 bases). CDR1 is DFQATT, CDR2 SNEGSKA, per germline (reference sequence). There are 15 residues in the CDR3. V gave up 6 bases and J gave up 5 bases, with 20 bases separating them. CDR3 bases: TGCAGTGCGGGTGGTTGGGGGGGGCCCCACAATGAGCAGTTCTTC. Amino acid sequence: CSAGGWGGPHNEQFF.

The gene calls are TRBV2 and TRBJ1-6; 8 nucleotides align to TRBD1. Germline values: CDR1 SNHLY, CDR2 FYNNEI. CDR3 length: 13 residues. Trimming at V came to 7 bases and at J to 8 bases, leaving 4 bases not matched to a gene. The CDR3 nucleotides read TGTGCCAGCATGGACAGGGAAGATTCACCCCTCCACTTT. Amino acids: CASMDREDSPLHF.

A few counts support this clonotype. The chain uses TRBV7-9 and TRBJ2-7; D unclear. Germline CDR1 reads SEHNR; CDR2 reads FQNEAQ (reference sequence). The CDR3 length is 14 residues. Trimming removed 3 bases at V and 6 bases at J, with 15 bases between. The DNA of the CDR3 is TGTGCCAGCAGCTTCGACACGGCTCATGGCGAGCAGTACTTC. Translation gives CASSFDTAHGEQYF.

This clonotype appeared a few times. This rearrangement joins TRBV15 to TRBJ1-6; D gene unclear. Deletions cut 0 bases from V and 9 bases from J, with 12 bases between. The CDR3 runs 15 residues. Germline V CDR1 and CDR2: LNHNV, YYDKDF (reference sequence). This CDR3 reads CATSRDDGSGSPLHF. DNA of the CDR3: TGTGCCACCAGCAGAGATGACGGGTCGGGTTCACCCCTCCACTTT.